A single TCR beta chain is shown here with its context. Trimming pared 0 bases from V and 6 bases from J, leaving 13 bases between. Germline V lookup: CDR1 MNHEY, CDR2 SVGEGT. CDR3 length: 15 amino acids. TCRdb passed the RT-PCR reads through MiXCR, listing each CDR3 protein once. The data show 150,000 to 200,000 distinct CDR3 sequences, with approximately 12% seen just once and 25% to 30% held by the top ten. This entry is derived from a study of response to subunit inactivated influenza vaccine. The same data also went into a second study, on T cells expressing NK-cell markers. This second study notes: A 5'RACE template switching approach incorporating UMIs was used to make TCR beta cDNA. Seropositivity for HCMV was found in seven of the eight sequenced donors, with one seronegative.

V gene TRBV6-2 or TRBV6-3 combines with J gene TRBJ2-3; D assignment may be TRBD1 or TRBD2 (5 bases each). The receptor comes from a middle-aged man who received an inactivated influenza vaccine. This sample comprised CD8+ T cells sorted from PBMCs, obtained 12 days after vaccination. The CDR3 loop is CASSYSFGWGDTQYF. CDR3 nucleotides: TGTGCCAGCAGTTACTCGTTCGGGTGGGGGGATACGCAGTATTTT.